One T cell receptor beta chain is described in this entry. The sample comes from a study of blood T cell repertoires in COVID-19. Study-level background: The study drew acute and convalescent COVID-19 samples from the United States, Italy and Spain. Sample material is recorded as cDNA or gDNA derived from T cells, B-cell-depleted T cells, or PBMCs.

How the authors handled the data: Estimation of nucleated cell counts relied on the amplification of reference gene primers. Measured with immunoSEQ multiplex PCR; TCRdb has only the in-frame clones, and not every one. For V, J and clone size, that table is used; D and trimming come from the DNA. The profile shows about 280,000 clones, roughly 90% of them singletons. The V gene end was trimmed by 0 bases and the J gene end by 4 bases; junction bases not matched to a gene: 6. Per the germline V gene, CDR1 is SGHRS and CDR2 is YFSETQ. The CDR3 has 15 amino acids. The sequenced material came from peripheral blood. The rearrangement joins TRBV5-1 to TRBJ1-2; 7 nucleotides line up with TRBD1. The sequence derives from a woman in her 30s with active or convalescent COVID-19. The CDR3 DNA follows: TGCGCCAGCAGCTTGGCCTCTACAGGGGCCTATGGCTACACCTTC. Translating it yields CASSLASTGAYGYTF.